The 21 T cell receptor beta chains below were found in one sample sequenced in a study of response to subunit inactivated influenza vaccine. TCRdb re-derived calls from the RT-PCR reads in MiXCR, one entry per CDR3 protein. The table has roughly 570,000 distinct CDR3 sequences, 14% seen once. The material sequenced was PBMCs from blood, taken 12 days after vaccination. These TCRs come from a man aged 50 or older who received an inactivated influenza vaccine.

The V and J genes are TRBV20-1 and TRBJ2-3; possibly TRBD1 for D (6 bases). The CDR3 sequence is 13 residues long. CDR1 and CDR2 (germline): DFQATT, SNEGSKA (reference sequence). Deletions cut 2 bases from V and 4 bases from J, with 10 bases between. CDR3 bases: TGCAGTGCTAGAACGCAGGGGCCAGATACGCAGTATTTT. It translates to CSARTQGPDTQYF.

V is TRBV5-1 and J is TRBJ2-3; D may be TRBD1 (6 bases). Germline lookup yields CDR1 SGHRS and CDR2 YFSETQ. This CDR3 is built from 14 residues. The V and J ends lost 4 bases and 4 bases respectively, with 13 bases between them. The CDR3 loop reads CASSETGFADTQYF. The CDR3 nucleotides read TGCGCCAGCAGCGAAACAGGGTTTGCAGATACGCAGTATTTT.

The CDR3 loop reads CASSPPGQGNQPQHF. The CDR3 bases are TGTGCCAGCAGCCCACCGGGACAGGGCAATCAGCCCCAGCATTTT. The gene calls are TRBV5-5 and TRBJ1-5, with 8 bases identical to TRBD1. The germline CDR1 and CDR2 sequences are SGHKS and YYEKEE (reference sequence). The CDR3 has 15 amino acids. With 4 bases clipped from V and 2 bases from J, the junction kept 5 bases outside the gene matches.

This clonotype occurred a few times. This chain joins TRBV16 and TRBJ2-1; D is possibly TRBD1 or TRBD2 (6 bases each). In germline, CDR1 is KGHSY, CDR2 FQNENV. CDR3 length: 15 amino acids. V shed 1 base and J shed 4 bases, with 11 bases lying between them. CDR3 region: CASSQFGGPYNEQFF. The CDR3 region has the DNA TGTGCCAGCAGCCAATTTGGGGGGCCGTACAATGAGCAGTTCTTC.

This chain joins TRBV12-3 or TRBV12-4 and TRBJ1-2; no reliable D call. V was clipped by 7 bases and J by 0 bases, with 12 bases between them. The length of the CDR3 is 14 residues. In nucleotides, the CDR3 is TGTGCCAGCACCGATAGGGCTGCTAACTATGGCTACACCTTC. It is translated as CASTDRAANYGYTF.

V gene TRBV20-1 combines with J gene TRBJ1-3; 7 bases align to TRBD1. Trimming took 4 bases from V and 4 from J; bases not matched to a gene: 10. Looked up from germline, CDR1 is DFQATT and CDR2 is SNEGSKA (reference sequence). The CDR3 is 15 amino acids. This CDR3 reads CSAIQRQGSGNTIYF. The CDR3 DNA reads as TGCAGTGCTATTCAGCGACAGGGTTCGGGAAACACCATATATTTT.

On this clonotype: This sequence may be a read error, since a much larger clone differs from it by one base. The rearrangement joins TRBV20-1 to TRBJ2-3; D possibly uses TRBD1 or TRBD2 (5 bases each). The CDR3 has 16 residues. The V gene's germline CDR1 is DFQATT and CDR2 SNEGSKA (reference sequence). The CDR3 sequence is CSASGRTQPSTNTQYF. CDR3 nucleotide sequence: TGCAGTGCTAGTGGTAGGACACAACCTAGCACAAATACGCAGTATTTT.

The V call is TRBV12-3 or TRBV12-4, the J call TRBJ2-5; D is perhaps TRBD2 (5 bases). V shed 3 bases and J shed 5 bases, with 10 bases lying between them. This CDR3 is built from 13 residues. The CDR3 DNA reads TGTGCCAGCAGTTTCGGGGTAGGGGAGACCCAGTACTTC. It encodes CASSFGVGETQYF.

In this sample, this clonotype turned up many times. The CDR3 DNA is TGTGCCAGCAGCACTTGGACAGGGGGGGACAATGAGCAGTTCTTC. This translates into CASSTWTGGDNEQFF. J is TRBJ2-1 and V is TRBV7-9; 10 positions agree with TRBD1. V was clipped by 5 bases and J by 5 bases; unmatched bases: 6. CDR3 size: 15 residues. CDR1 is SEHNR and CDR2 is FQNEAQ in the germline V gene (reference sequence).

This sequence joins TRBV27 and TRBJ1-2, with TRBD1 matching over 7 bases. CDR3 size: 14 residues. The germline gives CDR1 MNHEY, CDR2 SMNVEV (reference sequence). J lost 4 bases, V lost 0 bases, and 2 bases had no gene match. In DNA, the CDR3 is TGTGCCAGCAGTTTATCGGCAGGGGGCTATGGCTACACCTTC. It specifies CASSLSAGGYGYTF.

There are many counts of this clonotype. The genes are TRBV4-2 and TRBJ1-2; no definite D call. Trimming removed 4 bases from V and 1 base from J, with 10 bases in between. Germline V gene data show CDR1 as LGHNA and CDR2 as YNFKEQ. The CDR3 consists of 14 residues. CDR3 coding DNA: TGTGCCAGCAGCCCCGGACGGGGTAACTATGGCTACACCTTC. This gives the protein CASSPGRGNYGYTF.

This clonotype was detected a few times. This chain connects TRBV6-1 to TRBJ1-1; 11 positions agree with TRBD1. CDR1 is MNHNS, CDR2 SASEGT, per germline. The junction had 9 bases not matched to a gene; V was cut back by 8 bases and J by 10 bases. The CDR3 is 13 residues long. CDR3 region: CASRGTGGFRAFF. The CDR3 DNA sequence: TGTGCCAGCCGGGGGACAGGGGGTTTCCGAGCTTTCTTT.

A few counts support this clonotype. The rearrangement joins TRBV7-8 to TRBJ1-5; 9 nucleotides agree with TRBD1. Germline-derived CDR1 and CDR2 are SGHVS and FQNEAQ. The CDR3 is 16 residues long. V was pared by 2 bases and J by 5 bases, with 7 bases of the junction left unmatched. The CDR3 loop reads CASSLWRQGDYQPQHF. The DNA of the CDR3 is TGTGCCAGCAGCTTATGGAGACAGGGGGACTATCAGCCCCAGCATTTT.

This clonotype was seen many times. In DNA, the CDR3 is TGCAGTGCTAGAGACTCCAGGGAGAATGGAAACACCATATATTTT. It specifies CSARDSRENGNTIYF. The chain employs TRBV20-1 and TRBJ1-3; D is perhaps TRBD1 (5 bases). Germline V gene lookup returns CDR1 DFQATT and CDR2 SNEGSKA (reference sequence). The V end lost 0 bases, the J end lost 3 bases, and 12 bases lay between the germline ends. The CDR3 extends over 15 amino acids.

The rearrangement links TRBV20-1 to TRBJ2-1, with a weak D call TRBD2 (6 bases). Germline loops: CDR1 DFQATT, CDR2 SNEGSKA (reference sequence). V lost 3 bases to trimming and J lost 5 bases, with 11 bases between them. This CDR3 region has 13 residues. The CDR3 DNA is TGCAGTGCTAGCCCCGGACTAAACAATGAGCAGTTCTTC. Amino acid sequence: CSASPGLNNEQFF.

The CDR3: CASSSIAGGNTDTQYF. In DNA form, the CDR3 reads TGTGCCAGCAGCTCTATAGCGGGGGGGAACACAGATACGCAGTATTTT. This chain joins TRBV5-6 and TRBJ2-3; 11 nucleotides line up with TRBD2. V lost 3 bases and J lost 2; bases outside the gene matches: 5. Germline assignment: CDR1 SGHDT and CDR2 YYEEEE. This CDR3 has 16 residues.

The gene calls are TRBV20-1 and TRBJ1-4; TRBD1 aligns across 8 bases. Germline V lookup: CDR1 DFQATT, CDR2 SNEGSKA (reference sequence). Losses at the gene ends were 4 bases for V and 5 bases for J; bases not matched to a gene: 9. There are 15 residues in the CDR3. CDR3: CSAKRGTGWNEKLFF. For the CDR3, the DNA is TGCAGTGCTAAAAGGGGGACAGGATGGAATGAAAAACTGTTTTTT.

This clonotype was picked up a small number of times. The CDR3 here is CSVVPETGGYYGYTF. For the CDR3, the DNA is TGCAGCGTTGTCCCCGAAACCGGGGGATACTATGGCTACACCTTC. The chain combines TRBV29-1 with TRBJ1-2; maybe TRBD1 (5 bases). This CDR3 has 15 amino acids. CDR1 and CDR2 (germline): SQVTM, ANQGSEA. Trimming removed 4 bases at V and 3 bases at J, with 18 bases between.

This sequence joins TRBV27 and TRBJ1-4; possibly TRBD1 for D (5 bases). V shed 6 bases and J shed 8 bases, with 16 bases lying between them. CDR3 length: 14 residues. CDR1 is MNHEY, CDR2 SMNVEV, per germline (reference sequence). The CDR3 sequence is CASSHRGEREKLFF. CDR3 DNA: TGTGCCAGCAGCCACCGGGGGGAGAGAGAAAAACTGTTTTTT.

The rearrangement joins TRBV7-2 to TRBJ1-1; tentative D call: TRBD1 (6 bases). V lost 5 bases to trimming and J lost 4 bases, with 17 bases between them. CDR1 and CDR2 from the germline V gene are SGHTA and FQGNSA. The CDR3 is 15 residues long. The CDR3 sequence is CASSPRQVIGTEAFF. Written as DNA, the CDR3 is TGTGCCAGCAGCCCCAGACAGGTAATCGGCACTGAAGCTTTCTTT. The whole variable domain, remainder taken from reference TRBV7-2 and TRBJ1-1, is GAGVSQSPSNKVTEKGKDVELRCDPISGHTALYWYRQSLGQGLEFLIYFQGNSAPDKSGLPSDRFSAERTGGSVSTLTIQRTQQEDSAVYLCASSPRQVIGTEAFFGQGTRLTVV.

This clonotype was picked up many times. V is TRBV20-1 and J is TRBJ1-2; no clear D gene. The CDR3 length is 16 residues. The germline V gene encodes CDR1 DFQATT and CDR2 SNEGSKA (reference sequence). The V and J ends lost 1 base and 7 bases respectively, with 22 bases between them. Here the CDR3 DNA reads TGCAGTGCTAGAGTGGGAGGCGGCTTTGGGATTTTTGGCTACACCTTC. Its translation: CSARVGGGFGIFGYTF.